This TCR beta chain was sequenced for a study of shared clonotypes between healthy human individuals. Only in-frame clones appear in the TCRdb table, and some are missing; sequencing was by immunoSEQ multiplex PCR. The sample lists roughly 1,600,000 clones; about 98.5% were seen once. CDR3 length: 15 amino acids. The V segment lost 3 bases and the J segment 6 bases; nucleotides outside the gene matches: 6. CDR1 KGHSH and CDR2 LQKENI come from the germline V gene. The rearrangement uses TRBV18 and TRBJ2-7, with 12 bases that match TRBD2. Sequenced: naive CD4+ T cells sorted from blood. The sample's subset: CD45RA+ positively selected. The sequence derives from a man aged 30-40 years in good health. CDR3 sequence reads: CASSPKTSGSSEQYF. In nucleotides, the CDR3 is TGTGCCAGCTCACCGAAGACTAGCGGGAGTTCCGAGCAGTACTTC.